This T cell receptor beta chain was identified during a study of cytomegalovirus exposure and HLA in healthy donors. General study findings and limits: It was reported in a later analysis that an Asian-associated ancestry cluster showed fewer N-insertions than the approximately 690-donor mean.

The CDR3 loop spans 16 amino acids. Germline V CDR1 and CDR2: MNHEY, SVGAGI. Trimming removed 0 bases at V and 7 bases at J, with 19 bases between. Of note for this clone: Its cognate antigen is unknown.

Use of 60 Vbeta and 13 Jbeta primers characterized the PCR. Libraries were prepared by immunoSEQ multiplex PCR; TCRdb keeps only in-frame clonotypes and omits some of them. The top ten hold 1.3% of the sample, which has some 190,000 clones, 75% to 90% seen once. V is TRBV6-5 and J is TRBJ2-7, with a possible D match to TRBD2 (6 bases). The specimen was PBMCs. The source is a young man in good health and CMV-seronegative. The DNA of the CDR3 is TGTGCCAGCAGTTACTCCACAGGAGCTCCTCGGGGGGAGCAGTACTTC. It is translated as CASSYSTGAPRGEQYF.